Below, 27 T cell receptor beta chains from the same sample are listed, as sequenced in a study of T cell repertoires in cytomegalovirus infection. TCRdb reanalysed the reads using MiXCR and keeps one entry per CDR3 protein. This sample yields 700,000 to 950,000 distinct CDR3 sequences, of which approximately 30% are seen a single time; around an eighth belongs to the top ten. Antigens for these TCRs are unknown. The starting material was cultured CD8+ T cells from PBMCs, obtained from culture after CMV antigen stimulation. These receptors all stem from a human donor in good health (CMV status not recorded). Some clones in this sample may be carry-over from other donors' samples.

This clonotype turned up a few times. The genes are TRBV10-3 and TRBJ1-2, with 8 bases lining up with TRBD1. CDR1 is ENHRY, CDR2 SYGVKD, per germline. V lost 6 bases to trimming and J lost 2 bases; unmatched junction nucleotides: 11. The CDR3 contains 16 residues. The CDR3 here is CAIRNAGGAGNYGYTF. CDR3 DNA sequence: TGTGCCATCAGGAACGCAGGGGGCGCTGGAAACTATGGCTACACCTTC.

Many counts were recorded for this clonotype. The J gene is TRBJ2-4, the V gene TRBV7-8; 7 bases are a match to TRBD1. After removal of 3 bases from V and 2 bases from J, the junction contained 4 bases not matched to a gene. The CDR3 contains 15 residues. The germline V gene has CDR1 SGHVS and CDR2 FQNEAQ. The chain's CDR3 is CASSFRQGTKNIQYF. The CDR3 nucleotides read TGTGCCAGCAGCTTCCGACAGGGAACCAAAAACATTCAGTACTTC.

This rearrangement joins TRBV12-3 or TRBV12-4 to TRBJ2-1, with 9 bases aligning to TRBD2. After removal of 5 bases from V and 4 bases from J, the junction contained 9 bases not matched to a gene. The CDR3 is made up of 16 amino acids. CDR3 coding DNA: TGTGCCAGCAGTCAAAGGGCTAGCGGGATATACAATGAGCAGTTCTTC. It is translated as CASSQRASGIYNEQFF.

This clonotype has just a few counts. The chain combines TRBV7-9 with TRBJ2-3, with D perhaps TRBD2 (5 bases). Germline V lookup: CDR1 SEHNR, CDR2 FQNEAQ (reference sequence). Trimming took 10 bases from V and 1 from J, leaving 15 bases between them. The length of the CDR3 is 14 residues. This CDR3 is CATENRGGTDTQYF. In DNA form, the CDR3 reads TGTGCCACCGAAAATCGGGGAGGCACAGATACGCAGTATTTT.

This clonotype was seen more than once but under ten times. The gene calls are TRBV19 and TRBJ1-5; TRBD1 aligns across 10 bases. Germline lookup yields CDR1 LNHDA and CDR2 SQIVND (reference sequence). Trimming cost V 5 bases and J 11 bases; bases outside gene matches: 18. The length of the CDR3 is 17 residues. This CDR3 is CASSQGRGQGSLRTQHF. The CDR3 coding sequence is TGTGCCAGTAGTCAAGGGCGGGGACAGGGGAGTTTACGGACCCAGCATTTT. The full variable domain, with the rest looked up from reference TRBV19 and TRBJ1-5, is DGGITQSPKYLFRKEGQNVTLSCEQNLNHDAMYWYRQDPGQGLRLIYYSQIVNDFQKGDIAEGYSVSREKKESFPLTVTSAQKNPTAFYLCASSQGRGQGSLRTQHFGDGTRLSIL.

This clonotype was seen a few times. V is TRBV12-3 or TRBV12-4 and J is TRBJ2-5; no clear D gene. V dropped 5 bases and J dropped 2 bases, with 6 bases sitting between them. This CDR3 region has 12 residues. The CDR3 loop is CASSAWQETQYF. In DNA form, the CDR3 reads TGTGCCAGCAGTGCGTGGCAAGAGACCCAGTACTTC.

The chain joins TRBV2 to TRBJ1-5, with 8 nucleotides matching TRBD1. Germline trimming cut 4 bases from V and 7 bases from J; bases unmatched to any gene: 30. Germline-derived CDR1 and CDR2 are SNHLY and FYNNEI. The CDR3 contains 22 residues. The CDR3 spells CASSGGSSEDLQGGYVIQPQHF. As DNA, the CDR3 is TGTGCCAGCAGTGGGGGTTCTTCCGAAGATTTACAGGGGGGTTATGTTATCCAGCCCCAGCATTTT.

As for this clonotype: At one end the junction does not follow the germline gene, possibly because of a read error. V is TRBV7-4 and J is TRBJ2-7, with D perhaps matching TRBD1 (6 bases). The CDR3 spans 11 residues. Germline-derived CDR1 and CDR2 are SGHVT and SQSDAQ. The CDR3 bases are TGTGCCAGCAGCTTCAGGGGAACGTGGAACTTC. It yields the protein CASSFRGTWNF.

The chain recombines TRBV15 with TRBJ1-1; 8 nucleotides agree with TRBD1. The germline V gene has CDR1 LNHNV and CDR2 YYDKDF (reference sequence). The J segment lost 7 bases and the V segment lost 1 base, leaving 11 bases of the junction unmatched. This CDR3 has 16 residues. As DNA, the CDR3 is TGTGCCACCAGCAGAGCCCTACAGGGGGGAATGGATGAAGCTTTCTTT. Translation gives CATSRALQGGMDEAFF.

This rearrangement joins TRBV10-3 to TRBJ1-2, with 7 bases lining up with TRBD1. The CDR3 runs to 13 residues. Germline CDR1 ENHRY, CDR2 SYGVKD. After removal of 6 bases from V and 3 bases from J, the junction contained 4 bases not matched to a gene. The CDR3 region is CAIRNGQDYGYTF. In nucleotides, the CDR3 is TGTGCCATCAGAAATGGACAGGACTATGGCTACACCTTC.

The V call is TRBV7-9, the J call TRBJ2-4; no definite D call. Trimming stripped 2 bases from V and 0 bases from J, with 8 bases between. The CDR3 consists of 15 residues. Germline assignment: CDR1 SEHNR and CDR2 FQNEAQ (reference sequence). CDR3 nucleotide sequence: TGTGCCAGCAGCTTACAGAGCCTAGCCAAAAACATTCAGTACTTC. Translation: CASSLQSLAKNIQYF.

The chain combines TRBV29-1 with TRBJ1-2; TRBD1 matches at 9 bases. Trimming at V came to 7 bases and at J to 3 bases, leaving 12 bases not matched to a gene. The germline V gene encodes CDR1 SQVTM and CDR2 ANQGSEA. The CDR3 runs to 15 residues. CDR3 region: CSARTRDRVDYGYTF. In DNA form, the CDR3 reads TGCAGCGCACGGACCCGGGACAGGGTTGACTATGGCTACACCTTC.

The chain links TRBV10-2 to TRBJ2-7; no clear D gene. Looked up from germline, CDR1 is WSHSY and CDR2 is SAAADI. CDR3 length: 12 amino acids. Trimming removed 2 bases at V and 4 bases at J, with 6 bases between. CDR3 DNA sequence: TGCGCCAGCAGTGAGGACGGATACGAGCAGTACGTC. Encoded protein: CASSEDGYEQYV.

DNA of the CDR3: TGCGCCAGCAGCCTACCATCTCCTAATTCACCCCTCCACTTT. It is translated as CASSLPSPNSPLHF. The rearrangement joins TRBV5-1 to TRBJ1-6; D is unclear. The germline gives CDR1 SGHRS, CDR2 YFSETQ. V gave up 4 bases and J gave up 6 bases, with 11 bases separating them. This CDR3 has 14 residues. Drawing the rest from reference TRBV5-1 and TRBJ1-6, the complete variable domain is KAGVTQTPRYLIKTRGQQVTLSCSPISGHRSVSWYQQTPGQGLQFLFEYFSETQRNKGNFPGRFSGRQFSNSRSEMNVSTLELGDSALYLCASSLPSPNSPLHFGNGTRLTVT.

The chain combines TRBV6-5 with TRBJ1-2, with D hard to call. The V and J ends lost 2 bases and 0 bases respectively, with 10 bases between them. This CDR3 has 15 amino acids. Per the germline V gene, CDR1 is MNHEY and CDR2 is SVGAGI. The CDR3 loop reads CASSYGQTANYGYTF. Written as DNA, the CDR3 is TGTGCCAGCAGTTACGGGCAGACCGCTAACTATGGCTACACCTTC.

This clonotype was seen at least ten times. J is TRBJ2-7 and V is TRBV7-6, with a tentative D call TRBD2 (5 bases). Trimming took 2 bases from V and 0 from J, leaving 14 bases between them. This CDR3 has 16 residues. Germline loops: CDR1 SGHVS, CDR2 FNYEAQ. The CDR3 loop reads CASSLRGTGSSYEQYF. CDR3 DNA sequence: TGTGCCAGCAGCTTACGGGGAACTGGGAGCTCCTACGAGCAGTACTTC.

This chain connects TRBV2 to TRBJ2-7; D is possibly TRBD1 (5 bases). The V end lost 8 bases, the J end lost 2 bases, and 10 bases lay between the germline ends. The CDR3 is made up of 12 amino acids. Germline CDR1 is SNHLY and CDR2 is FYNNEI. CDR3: CASLTEAYEQYF. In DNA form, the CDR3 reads TGTGCCAGCCTGACAGAAGCCTACGAGCAGTACTTC.

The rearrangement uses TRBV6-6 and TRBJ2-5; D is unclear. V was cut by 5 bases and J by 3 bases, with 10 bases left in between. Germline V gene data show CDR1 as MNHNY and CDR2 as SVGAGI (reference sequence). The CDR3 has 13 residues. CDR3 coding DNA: TGTGCCAGCAGTGGCGACTCCGAAGAGACCCAGTACTTC. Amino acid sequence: CASSGDSEETQYF.

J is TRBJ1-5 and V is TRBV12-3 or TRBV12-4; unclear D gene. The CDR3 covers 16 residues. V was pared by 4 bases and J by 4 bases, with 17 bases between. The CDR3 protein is CASSSPSLKRNQPQHF. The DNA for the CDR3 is TGTGCCAGCAGTTCCCCGTCCCTGAAAAGGAATCAGCCCCAGCATTTT.

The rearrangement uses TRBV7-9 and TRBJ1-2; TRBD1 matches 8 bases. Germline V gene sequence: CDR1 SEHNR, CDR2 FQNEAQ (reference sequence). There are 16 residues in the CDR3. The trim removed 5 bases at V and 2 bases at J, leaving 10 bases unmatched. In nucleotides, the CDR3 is TGTGCCAGCAGCCAGACAGGGGACCTTTGGAACTATGGCTACACCTTC. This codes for CASSQTGDLWNYGYTF. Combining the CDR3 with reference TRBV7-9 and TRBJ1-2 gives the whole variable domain DTGVSQNPRHKITKRGQNVTFRCDPISEHNRLYWYRQTLGQGPEFLTYFQNEAQLEKSRLLSDRFSAERPKGSFSTLEIQRTEQGDSAMYLCASSQTGDLWNYGYTFGSGTRLTVV.

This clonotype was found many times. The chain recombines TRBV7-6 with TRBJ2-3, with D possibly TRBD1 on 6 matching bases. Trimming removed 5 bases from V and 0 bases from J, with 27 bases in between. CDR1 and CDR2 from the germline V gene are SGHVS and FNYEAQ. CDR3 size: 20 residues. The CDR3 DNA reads TGTGCCAGCAGCCCCCTAGCAGGGGCGCCTAGACAATTAAGCACAGATACGCAGTATTTT. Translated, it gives CASSPLAGAPRQLSTDTQYF. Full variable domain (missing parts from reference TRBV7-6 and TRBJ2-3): GAGVSQSPRYKVTKRGQDVALRCDPISGHVSLYWYRQALGQGPEFLTYFNYEAQQDKSGLPNDRFSAERPEGSISTLTIQRTEQRDSAMYRCASSPLAGAPRQLSTDTQYFGPGTRLTVL.

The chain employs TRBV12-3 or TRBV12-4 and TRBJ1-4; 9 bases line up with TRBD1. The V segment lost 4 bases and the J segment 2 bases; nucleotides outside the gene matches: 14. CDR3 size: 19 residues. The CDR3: CASSYWPGDRELTNEKLFF. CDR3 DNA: TGTGCCAGCAGTTACTGGCCGGGGGACAGGGAATTGACTAATGAAAAACTGTTTTTT.

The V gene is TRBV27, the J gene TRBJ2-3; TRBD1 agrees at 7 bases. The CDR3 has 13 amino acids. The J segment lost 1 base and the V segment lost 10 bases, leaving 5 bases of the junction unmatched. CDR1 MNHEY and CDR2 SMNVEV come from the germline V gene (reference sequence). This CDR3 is CATRTGRTDTQYF. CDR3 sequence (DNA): TGTGCCACCCGGACAGGCCGCACAGATACGCAGTATTTT.

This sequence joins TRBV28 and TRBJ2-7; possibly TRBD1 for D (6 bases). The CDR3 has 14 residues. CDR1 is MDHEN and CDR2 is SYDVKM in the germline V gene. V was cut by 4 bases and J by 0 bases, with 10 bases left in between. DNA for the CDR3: TGTGCCAGCAGTTCCCACAGGGTCTCCTACGAGCAGTACGTC. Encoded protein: CASSSHRVSYEQYV.

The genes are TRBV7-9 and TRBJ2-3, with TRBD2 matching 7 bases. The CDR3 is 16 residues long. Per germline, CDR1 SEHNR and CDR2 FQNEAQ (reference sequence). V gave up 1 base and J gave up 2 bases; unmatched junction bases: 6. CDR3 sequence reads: CASSLGAGFPTDTQYF. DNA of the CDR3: TGTGCCAGCAGCTTAGGAGCGGGGTTCCCCACAGATACGCAGTATTTT.

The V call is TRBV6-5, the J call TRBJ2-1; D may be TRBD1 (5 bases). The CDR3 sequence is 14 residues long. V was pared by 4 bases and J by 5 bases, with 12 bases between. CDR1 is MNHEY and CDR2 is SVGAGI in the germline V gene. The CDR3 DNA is TGTGCCAGCAGTTCCATCAGGGCAAACAATGAGCAGTTCTTC. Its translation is CASSSIRANNEQFF.

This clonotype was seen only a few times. CDR3 residues: CASSERAPGTEAFF. Here the CDR3 DNA reads TGTGCCAGCAGTGAAAGGGCCCCCGGGACGGAAGCTTTCTTT. The chain recombines TRBV25-1 with TRBJ1-1; tentative D call: TRBD1 (5 bases). The V end lost 2 bases, the J end lost 8 bases, and 15 bases lay between the germline ends. The CDR3 loop spans 14 amino acids. CDR1 and CDR2 from the germline V gene are MGHDK and SYGVNS.